The next 18 T cell receptor beta chains were all read from a single sample in a study of control samples from healthy donors and cancer patients. Assay: immunoSEQ multiplex PCR; the TCRdb copy retains only in-frame clones and omits some. The top ten clones hold roughly 3.9% of a sample with 150,000 or so clones, 80% to 95% of them seen once. The sequenced sample was blood. The receptors come from a woman aged 55-70 years in good health.

The V call is TRBV6-5, the J call TRBJ2-1; TRBD2 aligns across 12 bases. Per the germline V gene, CDR1 is MNHEY and CDR2 is SVGAGI. The V gene end was trimmed by 5 bases and the J gene end by 8 bases; junction bases not matched to a gene: 1. This CDR3 has 13 residues. CDR3 sequence (DNA): TGTGCCAGCAGTCTAGCGGGGGGGGATGAGCAGTTCTTC. As protein: CASSLAGGDEQFF.

The V and J genes are TRBV6-5 and TRBJ1-5; D remains ambiguous. In germline, CDR1 is MNHEY, CDR2 SVGAGI. The CDR3 extends over 14 amino acids. Trimming stripped 4 bases from V and 6 bases from J, with 13 bases between. The CDR3 here is CASSSKRTGQPQHF. In nucleotides, the CDR3 is TGTGCCAGCAGTTCAAAACGGACCGGTCAGCCCCAGCATTTT.

This chain joins TRBV7-2 and TRBJ1-4; tentatively, D is TRBD1 (5 bases). There are 15 residues in the CDR3. Germline CDR1 and CDR2: SGHTA and FQGNSA. The V gene lost 2 bases and the J gene lost 10 bases, with 17 bases spanning the gap. Here the CDR3 reads CASSLTTRDDRKLFF. The CDR3 nucleotides are TGTGCCAGCAGCTTAACTACCCGGGACGACCGAAAACTGTTTTTT.

This rearrangement joins TRBV6-1 to TRBJ1-5; maybe TRBD1 (5 bases). Germline V lookup: CDR1 MNHNS, CDR2 SASEGT. Trimming pared 2 bases from V and 5 bases from J, leaving 22 bases between. The CDR3 contains 18 residues. CDR3 amino acids: CASSEPLFREGRDQPQHF. The DNA of the CDR3 is TGTGCCAGCAGTGAACCTCTGTTTAGGGAGGGACGAGATCAGCCCCAGCATTTT.

V and J are TRBV27 and TRBJ2-1; D not resolved. The CDR3 is 16 amino acids. Germline CDR1 MNHEY, CDR2 SMNVEV (reference sequence). V was shortened by 7 bases and J by 4 bases, with 20 bases between the two germline ends. CDR3 residues: CASTDIISLGYNEQFF. CDR3 coding DNA: TGTGCCAGCACCGATATCATCTCACTGGGGTACAATGAGCAGTTCTTC.

The chain couples TRBV6-6 to TRBJ1-1; no clear D gene. The germline gives CDR1 MNHNY, CDR2 SVGAGI (reference sequence). V lost 11 bases to trimming and J lost 0 bases, with 13 bases between them. This CDR3 has 13 amino acids. Here the CDR3 DNA reads TGTGCCGGCTCGAGGGCCATGAACACTGAAGCTTTCTTT. Amino acids: CAGSRAMNTEAFF.

The genes are TRBV18 and TRBJ1-6; the match to TRBD1 covers 7 bases. V shed 3 bases and J 7 bases; nucleotides not matched to a gene: 3. The V gene's germline CDR1 is KGHSH and CDR2 LQKENI. The CDR3 sequence is 14 residues long. The CDR3 is CASSPPGQNSPLHF. CDR3 DNA sequence: TGTGCCAGCTCACCTCCGGGACAGAATTCACCCCTCCACTTT.

V usage is TRBV7-9 and J usage is TRBJ2-3, with D hard to call. Trimming removed 9 bases from V and 3 bases from J, with 13 bases in between. The CDR3 is made up of 13 amino acids. CDR1 and CDR2 from the germline V gene are SEHNR and FQNEAQ (reference sequence). The CDR3 region has the DNA TGTGCCAGGACCACCGGGCAAACAGATACGCAGTATTTT. Encoded protein: CARTTGQTDTQYF.

The chain combines TRBV7-9 with TRBJ2-3; D possibly corresponds to TRBD2 (6 bases). Germline values: CDR1 SEHNR, CDR2 FQNEAQ (reference sequence). Trimming pared 2 bases from V and 3 bases from J, leaving 15 bases between. The CDR3 totals 16 residues. CDR3 DNA: TGTGCCAGCAGCTTAATGGTGGGGGGTTATACAGATACGCAGTATTTT. It translates to CASSLMVGGYTDTQYF.

The chain employs TRBV28 and TRBJ1-5; D gene uncertain. Germline V CDR1 and CDR2: MDHEN, SYDVKM. The CDR3 is 12 residues long. Trimming left V 5 bases short and J 7 bases short, with 9 bases between. In nucleotides, the CDR3 is TGTGCCAGCAGTCCGGCAGCGCAGCCCCAGCATTTT. The encoded protein is CASSPAAQPQHF.

V gene TRBV6-2 or TRBV6-3 combines with J gene TRBJ1-5; the D is unclear. Germline CDR1 MNHEY, CDR2 SVGEGT. CDR3 length equals 14 residues. V was clipped by 2 bases and J by 5 bases, with 10 bases between them. The CDR3 spells CASSYISKDQPQHF. Here the CDR3 DNA reads TGTGCCAGCAGTTACATATCGAAGGATCAGCCCCAGCATTTT.

This clone was detected once. V is TRBV18 and J is TRBJ1-1; the D gene is possibly TRBD1 (6 bases). Germline CDR1 KGHSH, CDR2 LQKENI. The V end was cut by 3 bases, the J end by 1 base, with 15 bases between. CDR3 length: 16 amino acids. CDR3 coding DNA: TGTGCCAGCTCACCCCGGACAGATTGGGGGAACACTGAAGCTTTCTTT. It translates to CASSPRTDWGNTEAFF.

V is TRBV10-3 and J is TRBJ2-1; D gene unclear. The germline V gene has CDR1 ENHRY and CDR2 SYGVKD. The V end lost 7 bases, the J end lost 6 bases, and 22 bases lay between the germline ends. The CDR3 has 16 residues. Written as DNA, the CDR3 is TGTGCCATCACTGAAGCCGACTCGACTGACGGCAATGAGCAGTTCTTC. It codes for CAITEADSTDGNEQFF.

This chain connects TRBV10-1 to TRBJ2-1; D is perhaps TRBD2 (6 bases). The CDR3 is 16 residues long. CDR1 is WNHNN, CDR2 SYGVQD, per germline (reference sequence). V dropped 0 bases and J dropped 0 bases, with 9 bases sitting between them. The CDR3 DNA is TGCGCCAGCAGTGAGTCTAGCGGTAGCTCCTACAATGAGCAGTTCTTC. Its translation is CASSESSGSSYNEQFF.

The chain is built from TRBV4-3 and TRBJ1-1, with TRBD1 identical over 7 bases. Germline V gene sequence: CDR1 LGHNA, CDR2 YSLEER. This CDR3 is built from 15 residues. The ends lost 0 bases at V and 5 bases at J; junction bases unmatched: 6. The CDR3, as DNA: TGCGCCAGCAGCCAAGAGGCAGGGGGATTAACTGAAGCTTTCTTT. Amino acid sequence: CASSQEAGGLTEAFF.

The table lists this clone with a few counts. The rearrangement joins TRBV19 to TRBJ1-1; unclear D gene. This CDR3 is 13 amino acids long. V lost 7 bases and J 0 bases, leaving 9 bases between the germline ends. From germline, CDR1 is LNHDA and CDR2 SQIVND (reference sequence). CDR3 amino acids: CASTMELNTEAFF. For the CDR3, the DNA is TGTGCCAGTACCATGGAGTTGAACACTGAAGCTTTCTTT.

This clone was seen only once. V usage is TRBV30 and J usage is TRBJ1-1; tentative D call: TRBD1 (6 bases). With 0 bases removed from V and 1 base from J, the gap between germline ends came to 6 bases. Germline V CDR1 and CDR2: GTSNPN, SVGIG (reference sequence). The CDR3 covers 13 residues. CDR3 bases: TGTGCCTGGAGTGTAGGGGGGAACACTGAAGCTTTCTTT. The encoded protein is CAWSVGGNTEAFF.

The chain has TRBV28 and TRBJ2-7, with 8 bases that match TRBD1. Germline loops: CDR1 MDHEN, CDR2 SYDVKM. The V gene end was trimmed by 6 bases and the J gene end by 0 bases; junction bases not matched to a gene: 10. There are 16 residues in the CDR3. Here the CDR3 reads CASRPTGQGSSYEQYF. The CDR3 DNA reads TGTGCCAGCAGACCTACCGGACAGGGCAGCTCCTACGAGCAGTACTTC.